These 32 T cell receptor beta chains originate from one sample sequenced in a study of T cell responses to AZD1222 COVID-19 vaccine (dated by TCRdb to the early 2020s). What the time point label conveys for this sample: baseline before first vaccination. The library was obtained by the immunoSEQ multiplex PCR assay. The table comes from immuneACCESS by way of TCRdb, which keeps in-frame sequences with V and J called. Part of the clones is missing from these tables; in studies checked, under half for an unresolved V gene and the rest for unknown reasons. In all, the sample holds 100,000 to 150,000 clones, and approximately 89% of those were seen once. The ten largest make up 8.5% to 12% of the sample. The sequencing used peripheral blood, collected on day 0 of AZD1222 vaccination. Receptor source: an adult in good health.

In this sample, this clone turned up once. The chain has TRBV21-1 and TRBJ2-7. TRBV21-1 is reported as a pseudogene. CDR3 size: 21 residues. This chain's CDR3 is CASSAHAKGQGFNGGSYEQYF. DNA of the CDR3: TGTGCCAGCAGCGCCCACGCCAAGGGGCAGGGCTTTAATGGAGGCTCCTACGAGCAGTACTTC.

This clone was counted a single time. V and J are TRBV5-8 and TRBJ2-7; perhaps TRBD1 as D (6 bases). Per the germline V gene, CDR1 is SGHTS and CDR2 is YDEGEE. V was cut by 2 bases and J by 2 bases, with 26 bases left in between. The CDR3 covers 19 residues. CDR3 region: CASSLRTGIDLALPYEQYF. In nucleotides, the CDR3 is TGTGCCAGCAGCTTAAGAACAGGGATCGACCTAGCTCTACCCTACGAGCAGTACTTC.

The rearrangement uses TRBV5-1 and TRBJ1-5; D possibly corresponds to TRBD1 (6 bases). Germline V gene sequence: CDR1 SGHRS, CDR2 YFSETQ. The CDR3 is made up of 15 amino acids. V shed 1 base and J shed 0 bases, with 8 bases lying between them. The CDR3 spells CASSLLDSSNQPQHF. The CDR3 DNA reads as TGCGCCAGCAGCTTGCTGGACAGTAGCAATCAGCCCCAGCATTTT.

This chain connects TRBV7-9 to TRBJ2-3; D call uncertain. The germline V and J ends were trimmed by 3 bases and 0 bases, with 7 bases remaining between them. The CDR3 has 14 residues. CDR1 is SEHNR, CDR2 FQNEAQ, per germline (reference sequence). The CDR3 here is CASSLRWSTDTQYF. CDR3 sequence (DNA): TGTGCCAGCAGCTTGAGATGGAGCACAGATACGCAGTATTTT. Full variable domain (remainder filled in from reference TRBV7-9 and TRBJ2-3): DTGVSQNPRHKITKRGQNVTFRCDPISEHNRLYWYRQTLGQGPEFLTYFQNEAQLEKSRLLSDRFSAERPKGSFSTLEIQRTEQGDSAMYLCASSLRWSTDTQYFGPGTRLTVL.

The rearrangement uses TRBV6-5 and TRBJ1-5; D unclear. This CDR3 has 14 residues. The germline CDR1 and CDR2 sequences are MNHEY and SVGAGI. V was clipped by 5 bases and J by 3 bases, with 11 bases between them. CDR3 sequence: CASSPVQPNQPQHF. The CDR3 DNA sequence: TGTGCCAGCAGTCCTGTACAGCCCAATCAGCCCCAGCATTTT.

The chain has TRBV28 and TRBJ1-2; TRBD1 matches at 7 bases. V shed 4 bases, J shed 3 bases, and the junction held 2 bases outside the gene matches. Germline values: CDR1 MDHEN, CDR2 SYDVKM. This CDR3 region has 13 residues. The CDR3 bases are TGTGCCAGCAGTTCGACAGGGTACTATGGCTACACCTTC. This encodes CASSSTGYYGYTF.

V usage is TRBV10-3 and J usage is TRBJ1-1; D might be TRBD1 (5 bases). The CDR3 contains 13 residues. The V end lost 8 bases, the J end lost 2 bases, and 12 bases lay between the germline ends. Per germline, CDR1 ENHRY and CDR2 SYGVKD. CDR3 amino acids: CAIGAGPNTEAFF. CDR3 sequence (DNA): TGTGCCATCGGTGCAGGGCCTAACACTGAAGCTTTCTTT.

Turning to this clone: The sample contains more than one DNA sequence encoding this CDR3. The CDR3 DNA follows: TGTGCCAGCAGCTTGAACTACGAGCAGTACTTC. As protein: CASSLNYEQYF. This chain joins TRBV7-2 and TRBJ2-7; D unresolved. The CDR3 has 11 residues. Trimming pared 3 bases from V and 3 bases from J, leaving 3 bases between. Looked up from germline, CDR1 is SGHTA and CDR2 is FQGNSA. Complete variable domain (other parts from reference TRBV7-2 and TRBJ2-7): GAGVSQSPSNKVTEKGKDVELRCDPISGHTALYWYRQSLGQGLEFLIYFQGNSAPDKSGLPSDRFSAERTGGSVSTLTIQRTQQEDSAVYLCASSLNYEQYFGPGTRLTVT.

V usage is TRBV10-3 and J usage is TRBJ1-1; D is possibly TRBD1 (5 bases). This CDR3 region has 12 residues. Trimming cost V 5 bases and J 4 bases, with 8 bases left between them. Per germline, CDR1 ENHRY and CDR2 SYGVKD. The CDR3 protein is CAISQGITEAFF. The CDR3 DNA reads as TGTGCCATCAGTCAGGGAATCACTGAAGCTTTCTTT.

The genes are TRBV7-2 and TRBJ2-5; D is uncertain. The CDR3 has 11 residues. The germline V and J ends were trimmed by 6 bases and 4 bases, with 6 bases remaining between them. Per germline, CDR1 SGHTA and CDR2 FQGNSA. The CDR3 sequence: CASSNGETQYF. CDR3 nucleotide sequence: TGTGCCAGCAGTAATGGAGAGACCCAGTACTTC. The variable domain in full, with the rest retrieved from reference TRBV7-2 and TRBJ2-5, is GAGVSQSPSNKVTEKGKDVELRCDPISGHTALYWYRQSLGQGLEFLIYFQGNSAPDKSGLPSDRFSAERTGGSVSTLTIQRTQQEDSAVYLCASSNGETQYFGPGTRLLVL.

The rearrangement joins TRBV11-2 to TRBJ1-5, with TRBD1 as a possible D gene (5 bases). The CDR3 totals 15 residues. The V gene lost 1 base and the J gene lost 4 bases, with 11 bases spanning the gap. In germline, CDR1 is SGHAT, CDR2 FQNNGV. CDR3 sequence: CASSLAAGQNQPQHF. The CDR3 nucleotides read TGTGCCAGCAGCTTAGCGGCAGGGCAAAATCAGCCCCAGCATTTT.

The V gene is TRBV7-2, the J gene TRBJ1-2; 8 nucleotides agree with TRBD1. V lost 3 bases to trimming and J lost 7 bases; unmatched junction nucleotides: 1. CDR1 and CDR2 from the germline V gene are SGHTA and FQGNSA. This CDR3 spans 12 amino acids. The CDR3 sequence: CASSFTGGGYTF. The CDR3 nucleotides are TGTGCCAGCAGCTTTACAGGGGGTGGCTACACCTTC.

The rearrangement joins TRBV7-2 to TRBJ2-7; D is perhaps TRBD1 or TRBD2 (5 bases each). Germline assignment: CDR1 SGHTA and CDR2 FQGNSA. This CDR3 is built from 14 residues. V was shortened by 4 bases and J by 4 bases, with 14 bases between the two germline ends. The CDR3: CASSYRDGRYEQYF. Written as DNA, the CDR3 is TGTGCCAGCAGCTACCGGGACGGAAGATACGAGCAGTACTTC.

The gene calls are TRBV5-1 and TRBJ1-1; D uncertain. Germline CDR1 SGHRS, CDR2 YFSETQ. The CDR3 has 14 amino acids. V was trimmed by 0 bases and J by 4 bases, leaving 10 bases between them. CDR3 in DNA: TGCGCCAGCAGCTTGGGCTCCCAAGGCACTGAAGCTTTCTTT. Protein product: CASSLGSQGTEAFF.

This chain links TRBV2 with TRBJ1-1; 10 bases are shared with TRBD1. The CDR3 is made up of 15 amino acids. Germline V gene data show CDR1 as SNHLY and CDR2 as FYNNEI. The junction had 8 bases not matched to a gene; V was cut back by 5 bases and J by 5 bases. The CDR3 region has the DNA TGTGCCAGCAGTTACGGACAGGGGGGAAGGACTGAAGCTTTCTTT. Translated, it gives CASSYGQGGRTEAFF.

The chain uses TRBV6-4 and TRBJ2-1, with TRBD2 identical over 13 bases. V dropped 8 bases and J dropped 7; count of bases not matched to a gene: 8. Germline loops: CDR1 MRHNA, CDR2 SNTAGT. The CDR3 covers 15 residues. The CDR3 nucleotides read TGTGCCAGCGGCTCCGGGACTAGCGGGATAAATGAGCAGTTCTTC. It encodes CASGSGTSGINEQFF.

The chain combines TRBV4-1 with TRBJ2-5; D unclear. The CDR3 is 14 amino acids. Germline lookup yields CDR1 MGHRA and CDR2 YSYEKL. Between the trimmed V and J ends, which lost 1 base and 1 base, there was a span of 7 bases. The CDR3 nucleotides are TGCGCCAGCAGCCAAGTTCCAATCCAAGAGACCCAGTACTTC. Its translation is CASSQVPIQETQYF.

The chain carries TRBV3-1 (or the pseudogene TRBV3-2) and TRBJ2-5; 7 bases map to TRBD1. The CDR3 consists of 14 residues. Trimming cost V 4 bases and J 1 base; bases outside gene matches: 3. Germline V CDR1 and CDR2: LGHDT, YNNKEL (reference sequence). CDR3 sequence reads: CASSRGTVQETQYF. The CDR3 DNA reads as TGTGCCAGCAGCCGGGGGACAGTCCAAGAGACCCAGTACTTC.

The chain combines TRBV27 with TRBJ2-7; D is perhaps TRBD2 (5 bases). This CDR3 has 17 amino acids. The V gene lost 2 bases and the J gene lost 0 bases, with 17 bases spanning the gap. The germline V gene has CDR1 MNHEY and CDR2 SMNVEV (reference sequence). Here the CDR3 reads CASSLRGIMGSSYEQYF. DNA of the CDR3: TGTGCCAGCAGTTTAAGAGGGATAATGGGCAGCTCCTACGAGCAGTACTTC.

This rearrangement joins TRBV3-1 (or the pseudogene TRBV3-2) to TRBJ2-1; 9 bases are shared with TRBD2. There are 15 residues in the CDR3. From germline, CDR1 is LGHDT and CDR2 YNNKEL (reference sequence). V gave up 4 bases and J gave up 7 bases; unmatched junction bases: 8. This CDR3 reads CASSRGGGAMNEQFF. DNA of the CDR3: TGTGCCAGCAGCCGCGGCGGGGGGGCGATGAATGAGCAGTTCTTC.

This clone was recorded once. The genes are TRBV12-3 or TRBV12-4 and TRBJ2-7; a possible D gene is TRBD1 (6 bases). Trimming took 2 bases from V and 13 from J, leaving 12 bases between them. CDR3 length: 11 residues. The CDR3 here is CASSLFRDKYF. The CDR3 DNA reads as TGTGCCAGCAGTTTATTCCGGGACAAATACTTC.

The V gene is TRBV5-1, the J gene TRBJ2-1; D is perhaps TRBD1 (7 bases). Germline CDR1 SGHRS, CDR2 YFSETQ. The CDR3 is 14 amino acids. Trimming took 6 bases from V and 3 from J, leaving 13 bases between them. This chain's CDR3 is CASMAGTVYNEQFF. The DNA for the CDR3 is TGCGCCAGCATGGCGGGGACAGTCTACAATGAGCAGTTCTTC.

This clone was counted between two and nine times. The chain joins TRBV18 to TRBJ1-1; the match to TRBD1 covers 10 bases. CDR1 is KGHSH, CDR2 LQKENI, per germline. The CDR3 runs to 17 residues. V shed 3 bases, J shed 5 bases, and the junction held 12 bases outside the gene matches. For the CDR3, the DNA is TGTGCCAGCTCACCTCGTCCCGGGACAGGGGTGGGGACTGAAGCTTTCTTT. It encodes CASSPRPGTGVGTEAFF.

Here the CDR3 DNA reads TGTGCCAGCAGCAAAGAAGCCAGGGGGCTTGATTGGGAGACCCAGTACTTC. It is translated as CASSKEARGLDWETQYF. The chain carries TRBV21-1 and TRBJ2-5; the DNA was not compared with TRBD1, the D call given in the table. TRBV21-1 is a recognized pseudogene. The CDR3 length is 17 residues.

This CDR3 is CASSFMGVQHEKLFF. DNA for the CDR3: TGTGCCAGCAGCTTCATGGGGGTACAACATGAAAAACTGTTTTTT. The chain uses TRBV5-4 and TRBJ1-4, with D perhaps matching TRBD1 (5 bases). V lost 2 bases to trimming and J lost 6 bases, with 14 bases between them. Germline V CDR1 and CDR2: SGHNT, YYREEE (reference sequence). CDR3 length: 15 amino acids.

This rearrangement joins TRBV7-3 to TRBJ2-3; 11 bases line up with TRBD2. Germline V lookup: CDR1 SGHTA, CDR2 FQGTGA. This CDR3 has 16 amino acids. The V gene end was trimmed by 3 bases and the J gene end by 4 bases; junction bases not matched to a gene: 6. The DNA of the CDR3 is TGTGCCAGCAGCTTGACTAGCGGGGTATTAGCAGATACGCAGTATTTT. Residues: CASSLTSGVLADTQYF.

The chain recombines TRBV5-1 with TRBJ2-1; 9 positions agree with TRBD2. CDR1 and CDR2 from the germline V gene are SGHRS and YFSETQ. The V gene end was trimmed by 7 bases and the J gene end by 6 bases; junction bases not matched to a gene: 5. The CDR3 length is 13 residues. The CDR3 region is CASGLAGTNEQFF. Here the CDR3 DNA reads TGCGCCAGCGGTCTAGCGGGGACCAATGAGCAGTTCTTC.

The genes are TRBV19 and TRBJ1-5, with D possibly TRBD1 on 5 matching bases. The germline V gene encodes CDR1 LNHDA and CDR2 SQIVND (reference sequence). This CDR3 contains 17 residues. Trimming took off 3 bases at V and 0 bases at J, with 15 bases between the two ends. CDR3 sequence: CASSIPGHVPSNQPQHF. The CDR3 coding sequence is TGTGCCAGTAGTATCCCAGGGCACGTACCTAGCAATCAGCCCCAGCATTTT. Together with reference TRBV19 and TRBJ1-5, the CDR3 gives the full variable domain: DGGITQSPKYLFRKEGQNVTLSCEQNLNHDAMYWYRQDPGQGLRLIYYSQIVNDFQKGDIAEGYSVSREKKESFPLTVTSAQKNPTAFYLCASSIPGHVPSNQPQHFGDGTRLSIL.

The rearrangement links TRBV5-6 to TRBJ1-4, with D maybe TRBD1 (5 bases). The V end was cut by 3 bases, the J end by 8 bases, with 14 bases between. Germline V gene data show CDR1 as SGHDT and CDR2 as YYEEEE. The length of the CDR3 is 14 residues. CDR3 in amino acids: CASSSDGGNEKLFF. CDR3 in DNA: TGTGCCAGCAGCTCGGACGGGGGAAACGAAAAACTGTTTTTT. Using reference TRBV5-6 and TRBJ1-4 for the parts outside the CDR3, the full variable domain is DAGVTQSPTHLIKTRGQQVTLRCSPKSGHDTVSWYQQALGQGPQFIFQYYEEEERQRGNFPDRFSGHQFPNYSSELNVNALLLGDSALYLCASSSDGGNEKLFFGSGTQLSVL.

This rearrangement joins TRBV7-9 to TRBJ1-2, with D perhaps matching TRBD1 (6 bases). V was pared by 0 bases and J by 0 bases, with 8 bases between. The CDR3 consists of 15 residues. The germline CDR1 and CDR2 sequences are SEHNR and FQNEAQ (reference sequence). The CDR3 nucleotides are TGTGCCAGCAGCTTAGCGAGGACAGCTAACTATGGCTACACCTTC. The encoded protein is CASSLARTANYGYTF.

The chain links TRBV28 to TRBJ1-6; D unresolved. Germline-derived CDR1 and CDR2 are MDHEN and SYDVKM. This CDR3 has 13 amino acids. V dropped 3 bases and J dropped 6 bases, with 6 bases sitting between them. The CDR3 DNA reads TGTGCCAGCAGTTTTTACAGTAATTCACCCCTCCACTTT. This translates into CASSFYSNSPLHF.

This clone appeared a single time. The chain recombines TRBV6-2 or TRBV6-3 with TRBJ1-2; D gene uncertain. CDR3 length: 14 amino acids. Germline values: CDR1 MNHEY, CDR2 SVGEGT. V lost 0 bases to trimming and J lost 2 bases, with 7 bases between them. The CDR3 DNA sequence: TGTGCCAGCAGTTACTCGACGGAGAACTATGGCTACACCTTC. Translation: CASSYSTENYGYTF.